The 3 T cell receptor beta chains below all came from one sample that was sequenced in a study of identical twins. TCRdb fed the 5' RACE reads into MiXCR, producing one record per CDR3 protein. The table includes some 500,000 distinct CDR3 sequences, less than 25% detected once. This sample also appeared in a second study, on T cells expressing NK-cell markers.

The specimen was CD4+ T cells sorted from blood. These receptors all come from a woman aged 18-29 years in good health.

The chain carries TRBV6-1 and TRBJ2-3; TRBD2 agrees at 14 bases. In germline, CDR1 is MNHNS, CDR2 SASEGT. Trimming removed 5 bases from V and 3 bases from J; junction bases left unmatched: 13. The CDR3 sequence is 19 residues long. In DNA form, the CDR3 reads TGTGCCAGCAGTCAGGCACGGACTAGCGGGAGGAGAGGGACAGATACGCAGTATTTT. Translation: CASSQARTSGRRGTDTQYF.

This clonotype has only a few counts. The chain carries TRBV12-3 or TRBV12-4 and TRBJ2-7; TRBD2 agrees at 7 bases. V lost 5 bases and J lost 3; bases outside the gene matches: 10. The CDR3 has 15 residues. The CDR3 DNA reads as TGTGCCAGCAGTACCCCATTTGCGGGAGTCTACGAGCAGTACTTC. Residues: CASSTPFAGVYEQYF.

This sequence joins TRBV5-8 and TRBJ1-6; the D is unclear. CDR1 is SGHTS and CDR2 is YDEGEE in the germline V gene. V gave up 6 bases and J gave up 8 bases, with 15 bases separating them. The CDR3 has 14 residues. The CDR3 sequence is CASNSGFTYSPLHF. CDR3 nucleotide sequence: TGTGCCAGCAACTCGGGGTTTACTTATTCACCCCTCCACTTT.